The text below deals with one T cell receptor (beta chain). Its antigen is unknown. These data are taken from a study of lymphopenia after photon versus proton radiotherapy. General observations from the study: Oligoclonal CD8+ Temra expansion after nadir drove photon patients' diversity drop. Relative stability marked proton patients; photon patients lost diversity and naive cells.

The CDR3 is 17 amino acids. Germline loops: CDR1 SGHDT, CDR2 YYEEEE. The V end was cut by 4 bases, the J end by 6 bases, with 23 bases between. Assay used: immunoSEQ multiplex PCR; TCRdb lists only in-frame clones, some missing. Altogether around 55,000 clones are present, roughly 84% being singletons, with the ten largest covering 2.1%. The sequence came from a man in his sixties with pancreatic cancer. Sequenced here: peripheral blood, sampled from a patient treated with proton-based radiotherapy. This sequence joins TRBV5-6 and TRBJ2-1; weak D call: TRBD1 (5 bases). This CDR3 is CASSPGRRWGYRNEQFF. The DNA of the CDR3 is TGTGCCAGCAGCCCCGGGCGCAGGTGGGGCTACCGCAATGAGCAGTTCTTC.